One and the same sample provided the 7 T cell receptor beta chains below, sequenced in a study of OX40 agonist ivuxolimab in advanced cancers. The protocol was immunoSEQ multiplex PCR, while the TCRdb copy is restricted to in-frame clones and leaves out a portion. This table holds tens of thousands of clones, about nine tenths found once. The sample in question was CD4+ or CD8+ T cells sorted from blood, obtained in a trial of the OX40 agonist ivuxolimab. The receptors were sampled from an adult with an advanced solid tumor such as melanoma, head and neck, liver or kidney cancer.

The CDR3 nucleotides read TGTGCCAGCACTAGCGGGCCTTACCAAGAGACCCAGTACTTC. Translation: CASTSGPYQETQYF. The rearrangement links TRBV9 to TRBJ2-5; TRBD2 matches 8 bases. The CDR3 is made up of 14 amino acids. The trim removed 6 bases at V and 0 bases at J, leaving 4 bases unmatched. Germline-derived CDR1 and CDR2 are SGDLS and YYNGEE. The full variable domain, with the rest looked up from reference TRBV9 and TRBJ2-5, is DSGVTQTPKHLITATGQRVTLRCSPRSGDLSVYWYQQSLDQGLQFLIQYYNGEERAKGNILERFSAQQFPDLHSELNLSSLELGDSALYFCASTSGPYQETQYFGPGTRLLVL.

The rearrangement joins TRBV5-1 to TRBJ1-1; 8 nucleotides line up with TRBD1. The CDR3 is 16 residues long. The junction had 8 bases not matched to a gene; V was cut back by 0 bases and J by 4 bases. Per germline, CDR1 SGHRS and CDR2 YFSETQ. The CDR3 DNA reads as TGCGCCAGCAGCTTGGGGACAGGGAAGTTGGGCACTGAAGCTTTCTTT. As protein: CASSLGTGKLGTEAFF.

The chain is built from TRBV14 and TRBJ2-7; TRBD1 is a possible D gene (7 bases). V was cut by 5 bases and J by 2 bases, with 19 bases left in between. Germline V gene data show CDR1 as SGHDN and CDR2 as FVKESK. This CDR3 comprises 16 residues. The CDR3 region is CASSSRGTAFPYEQYF. In nucleotides, the CDR3 is TGTGCCAGCAGCTCCCGGGGGACAGCGTTTCCCTACGAGCAGTACTTC.

The gene calls are TRBV28 and TRBJ2-7, with 7 bases lining up with TRBD2. Germline V gives CDR1 MDHEN, CDR2 SYDVKM. V lost 7 bases to trimming and J lost 4 bases; unmatched junction nucleotides: 13. There are 15 residues in the CDR3. The CDR3, as DNA: TGTGCCAGCATCGGGATGGGGGAGGGAGGTTACGAGCAGTACTTC. Translation gives CASIGMGEGGYEQYF.

The V call is TRBV27, the J call TRBJ1-1; unclear D gene. Looked up from germline, CDR1 is MNHEY and CDR2 is SMNVEV (reference sequence). The CDR3 covers 14 residues. The V gene lost 2 bases and the J gene lost 4 bases, with 11 bases spanning the gap. DNA for the CDR3: TGTGCCAGCAGTTTACGGCCAAGAGGCACTGAAGCTTTCTTT. Its protein is CASSLRPRGTEAFF.

The V call is TRBV5-1, the J call TRBJ2-1; the match to TRBD2 covers 10 bases. J gave up 0 bases and V 4 bases, and 7 bases lay outside the gene matches. The CDR3 spans 17 residues. Per germline, CDR1 SGHRS and CDR2 YFSETQ. The CDR3 sequence is CASSVSGTSVSYNEQFF. The CDR3, as DNA: TGCGCCAGCAGCGTATCCGGGACTAGCGTCTCCTACAATGAGCAGTTCTTC.

In this sample, this clone turned up once. The chain employs TRBV5-4 and TRBJ2-7, with 8 bases matching TRBD1. Trimming at V came to 3 bases and at J to 5 bases, leaving 4 bases not matched to a gene. Germline-derived CDR1 and CDR2 are SGHNT and YYREEE (reference sequence). CDR3 length equals 13 residues. CDR3 coding DNA: TGTGCCAGCAGCTGGGGACAGGAGGACGAGCAGTACTTC. It specifies CASSWGQEDEQYF.